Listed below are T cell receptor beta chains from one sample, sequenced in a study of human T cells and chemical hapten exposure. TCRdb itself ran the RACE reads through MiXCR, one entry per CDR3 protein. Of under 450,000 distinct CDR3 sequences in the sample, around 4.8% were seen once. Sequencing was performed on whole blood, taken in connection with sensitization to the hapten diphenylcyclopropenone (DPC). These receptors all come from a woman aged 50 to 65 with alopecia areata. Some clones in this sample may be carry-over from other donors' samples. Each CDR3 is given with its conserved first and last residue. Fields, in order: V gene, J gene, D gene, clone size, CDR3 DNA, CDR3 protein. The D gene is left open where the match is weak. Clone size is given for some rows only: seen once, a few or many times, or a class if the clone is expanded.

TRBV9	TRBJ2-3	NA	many	TGTGCCAGCAACCTAGCGAGGAGCACAGATACGCAGTATTTT	CASNLARSTDTQYF
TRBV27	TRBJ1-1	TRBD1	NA	TGTGCCAGCAGTCTACAGGGGGCTATTGAAGCTTTCTTT	CASSLQGAIEAFF
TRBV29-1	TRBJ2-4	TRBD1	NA	TGCAGCGTTGGTAGGGGGCGCGGGGCCAAAAACATTCAGTACTTC	CSVGRGRGAKNIQYF
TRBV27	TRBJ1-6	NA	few	TGTGCCAGCAGTTTCAGGGACCCCTATAATTCACCCCTCCACTTT	CASSFRDPYNSPLHF
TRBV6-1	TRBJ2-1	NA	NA	TGTGCCAGCAGACGCACCCCAGCGGATTCCTACAATGAGCAGTTCTTC	CASRRTPADSYNEQFF
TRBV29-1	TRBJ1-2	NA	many	TGCAGCGTTGAGATTACCGCGGGCTATGGCTACACCTTC	CSVEITAGYGYTF
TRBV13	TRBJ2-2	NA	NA	TGTGCCAGCAGCTTAGGCCGACAGTTACTGAACACCGGGGAGCTGTTTTTT	CASSLGRQLLNTGELFF
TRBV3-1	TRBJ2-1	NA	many	TGTGCCAGCAGTCGAGGGAACTTACGAGAGCAGTTCTTC	CASSRGNLREQFF
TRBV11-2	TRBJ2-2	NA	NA	TGTGCCAGCAGCTTCGCTGGACGGTACACCGGGGAGCTGTTTTTT	CASSFAGRYTGELFF
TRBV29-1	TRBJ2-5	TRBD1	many	TGCAGCTTTGACAGGGGAAACGAGACCCAGTACTTC	CSFDRGNETQYF
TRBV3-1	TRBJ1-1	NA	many	TGTGCCAGCAGCCAAGATCGTCCCAGGGGTGACACTGAAGCTTTCTTT	CASSQDRPRGDTEAFF
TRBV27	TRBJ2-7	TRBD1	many	TGTGCCAGCATGTATGGGACAGGGGTCTACGAGCAGTACTTC	CASMYGTGVYEQYF
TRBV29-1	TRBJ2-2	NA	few	TGCAGCGTGCTCTCATCAGGGACTCCCTCGAACACCGGGGAGCTGTTTTTT	CSVLSSGTPSNTGELFF
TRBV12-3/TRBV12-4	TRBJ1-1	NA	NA	TGTGCCAGCAGCTCAGATAGTCACACTGAAGCTTTCTTT	CASSSDSHTEAFF
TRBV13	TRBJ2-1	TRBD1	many	TGTGCCAGCAGCTCCCGGACAGGGGAGTCCTACAATGAGCAGTTCTTC	CASSSRTGESYNEQFF
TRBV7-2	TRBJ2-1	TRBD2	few	TGTGCCAGCAGCCCGAACATTCTAGCGGGAATCTACAATGAGCAGTTCTTC	CASSPNILAGIYNEQFF
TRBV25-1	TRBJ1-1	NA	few	TGTGCCAGCAGTGGCTCGGGGGGCACTGAAGCTTTCTTT	CASSGSGGTEAFF
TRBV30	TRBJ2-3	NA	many	TGTGCCCAAGCATACTCTAGCGATCGCACAGATACGCAGTATTTT	CAQAYSSDRTDTQYF
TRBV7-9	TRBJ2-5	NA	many	TGTGCCAGCAGCTTAGGACAGCATCAAGAGACCCAGTACTTC	CASSLGQHQETQYF
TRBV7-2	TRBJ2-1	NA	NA	TGTGCCAGCAGCTTAGCCCGGGGGAGGCAGTTCTTC	CASSLARGRQFF
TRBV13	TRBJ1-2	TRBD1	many	TGTGCCAGCAGCCTAGGGACAGGTTCCAACTATGGCTACACCTTC	CASSLGTGSNYGYTF
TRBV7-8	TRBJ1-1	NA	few	TGTGCCAGCAGCTTAGTAGGGGGAACAGGGCAAACTGAAGCTTTCTTT	CASSLVGGTGQTEAFF
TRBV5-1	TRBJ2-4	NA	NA	TGCGCCAGCCGTGGCGCCAAAAACATTCAGTACTTC	CASRGAKNIQYF
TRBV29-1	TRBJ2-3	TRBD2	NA	TGCAGCGTTGAAGGATCTAGCGGGCTCACAGATACGCAGTATTTT	CSVEGSSGLTDTQYF
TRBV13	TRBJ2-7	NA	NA	TGTGCCAGCAGCTTACGACTTCTCTACGAGCAGTACTTC	CASSLRLLYEQYF
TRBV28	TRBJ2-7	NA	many	TGTGCCAGCAGGAGGTACTCACAGGAAAACGAGCAGTACTTC	CASRRYSQENEQYF
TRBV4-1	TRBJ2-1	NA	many	TGCGCCAGCAGCCATAGTGGGGACTCCGACCATGAGCAGTTCTTC	CASSHSGDSDHEQFF
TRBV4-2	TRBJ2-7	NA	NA	TGTGCCAGCAGCCAAGATAACTACGAGCAGTACTTC	CASSQDNYEQYF
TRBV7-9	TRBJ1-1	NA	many	TGTGCCAGCACCTCAGGCCCGGCTAAAGCTTTCTTT	CASTSGPAKAFF
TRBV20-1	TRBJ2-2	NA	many	TGCAGTGCCCCTGCTGGTACCGTCGGGGAGCTGTTTTTT	CSAPAGTVGELFF
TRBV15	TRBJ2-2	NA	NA	TGTGCCACCAGCAGAGAGGCAGGGAGCACCGGGGAGCTGTTTTTT	CATSREAGSTGELFF
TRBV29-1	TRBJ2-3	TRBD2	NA	TGCAGCGTTGAACTGGCCCTAGCGGGGGGGCCAGGATCAGATACGCAGTATTTT	CSVELALAGGPGSDTQYF
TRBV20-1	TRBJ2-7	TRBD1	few	TGCACCGTAGGAAGGGACAGGGGTGGCGGTCCCGGCTCCTACGAGCAGTACTTC	CTVGRDRGGGPGSYEQYF
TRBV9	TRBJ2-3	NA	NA	TGTGCCAGCAGCCCCATTCCGCAGACAGATACGCAGTATTTT	CASSPIPQTDTQYF
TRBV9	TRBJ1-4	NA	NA	TGTGCCAGCAGCGTAGGGGCTCTGGCAACTAATGAAAAACTGTTTTTT	CASSVGALATNEKLFF
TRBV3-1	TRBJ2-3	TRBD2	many	TGTGCCAGCAGCCACCAGGGACTAGCGGATACTAGCACAGATACGCAGTATTTT	CASSHQGLADTSTDTQYF